This TCR beta chain was sequenced during a study of synovial regulatory T cells in juvenile arthritis. The CDR3 has 16 residues. The DNA is unrecorded. Per germline, CDR1 SGHKS and CDR2 YYEKEE (reference sequence). Sequencing used immunoSEQ multiplex PCR; TCRdb keeps in-frame clones, though not all of them. Its clone listing holds just under 10,000 clones. V and J are TRBV5-5 and TRBJ1-6. Sequenced material: Treg cells from blood. Subset noted: remaining (HLA-DR-negative) circulating blood Treg cells. This sequence was found in a donor aged 2-30 years with juvenile idiopathic arthritis. CDR3 in amino acids: CASSFYGALINSPLHF. Drawing the rest from reference TRBV5-5 and TRBJ1-6, the complete variable domain is DAGVTQSPTHLIKTRGQQVTLRCSPISGHKSVSWYQQVLGQGPQFIFQYYEKEERGRGNFPDRFSARQFPNYSSELNVNALLLGDSALYLCASSFYGALINSPLHFGNGTRLTVT.